The 18 T cell receptor beta chains listed next were all sequenced from one sample in a study of blood T cell repertoires in COVID-19. Assay: immunoSEQ multiplex PCR; the TCRdb copy retains only in-frame clones and omits some. The data contain about 180,000 clones, roughly 84% of them singletons. The specimen was peripheral blood. The receptors stem from a woman older than 75 with acute or convalescent COVID-19.

A few counts support this clone. The CDR3 sequence is CASRSGEAFF. In DNA form, the CDR3 reads TGTGCCAGCAGGTCAGGTGAAGCTTTCTTT. The chain employs TRBV28 and TRBJ1-1; D remains ambiguous. Trimming left V 6 bases short and J 7 bases short, with 6 bases between. The germline CDR1 and CDR2 sequences are MDHEN and SYDVKM. The CDR3 totals 10 residues.

This clone came up once. The chain is built from TRBV9 and TRBJ2-3; the match to TRBD2 covers 9 bases. The trim removed 3 bases at V and 4 bases at J, leaving 9 bases unmatched. The length of the CDR3 is 16 residues. Per the germline V gene, CDR1 is SGDLS and CDR2 is YYNGEE. CDR3 region: CASSEGPAGGPDTQYF. The DNA for the CDR3 is TGTGCCAGCAGCGAGGGTCCGGCGGGAGGGCCAGATACGCAGTATTTT.

The CDR3 region has the DNA TGTGCCAGCAGCTTGACAGGGACTAATTCACCCCTCCACTTT. It codes for CASSLTGTNSPLHF. The chain has TRBV5-5 and TRBJ1-6; D is possibly TRBD1 (6 bases). The germline gives CDR1 SGHKS, CDR2 YYEKEE (reference sequence). The V end lost 1 base, the J end lost 6 bases, and 8 bases lay between the germline ends. The CDR3 loop spans 14 amino acids.

Here the CDR3 DNA reads TGTGCCTGGAGTGTCCGGGGGACCTTCTCCTACGAGCAGTACTTC. Its protein is CAWSVRGTFSYEQYF. The chain is built from TRBV30 and TRBJ2-7, with a possible D match to TRBD2 (6 bases). Germline V gene sequence: CDR1 GTSNPN, CDR2 SVGIG (reference sequence). The CDR3 loop spans 15 amino acids. V lost 0 bases and J lost 0, with 12 bases in between.

The chain recombines TRBV18 with TRBJ2-2; 10 nucleotides agree with TRBD2. From germline, CDR1 is KGHSH and CDR2 LQKENI. This CDR3 region has 17 residues. With 0 bases clipped from V and 4 bases from J, the junction kept 5 bases outside the gene matches. The DNA of the CDR3 is TGTGCCAGCTCACCACCTGGACTAGCGGAGATCACCGGGGAGCTGTTTTTT. It is translated as CASSPPGLAEITGELFF.

This clone was seen a few times. The CDR3 protein is CASSLTGASNQPQHF. CDR3 DNA: TGTGCCAGCAGCCTGACAGGGGCAAGCAATCAGCCCCAGCATTTT. This sequence joins TRBV5-4 and TRBJ1-5; the match to TRBD1 covers 8 bases. Germline V CDR1 and CDR2: SGHNT, YYREEE (reference sequence). With 4 bases clipped from V and 1 base from J, the junction kept 4 bases outside the gene matches. CDR3 length equals 15 residues.

This sequence joins TRBV3-1 (or the pseudogene TRBV3-2) and TRBJ2-5, with 9 nucleotides matching TRBD2. CDR1 LGHDT and CDR2 YNNKEL come from the germline V gene (reference sequence). The V segment lost 0 bases and the J segment 2 bases; nucleotides outside the gene matches: 4. This CDR3 comprises 16 residues. The CDR3 spells CASSQDLAGRQETQYF. Written as DNA, the CDR3 is TGTGCCAGCAGCCAAGATCTAGCGGGGCGACAAGAGACCCAGTACTTC.

J is TRBJ2-5 and V is TRBV7-9, with D maybe TRBD1 (7 bases). The CDR3 sequence is 17 residues long. CDR1 is SEHNR and CDR2 is FQNEAQ in the germline V gene (reference sequence). The ends were cut back, 4 bases at V and 2 bases at J, with 20 bases in the middle. CDR3 protein: CASSSPRGRGEQETQYF. CDR3 bases: TGTGCCAGCAGCTCGCCAAGAGGCAGGGGGGAACAAGAGACCCAGTACTTC.

The V gene is TRBV9, the J gene TRBJ1-4; 8 bases map to TRBD1. The junction had 2 bases not matched to a gene; V was cut back by 0 bases and J by 7 bases. CDR1 is SGDLS, CDR2 YYNGEE, per germline. This CDR3 region has 14 residues. For the CDR3, the DNA is TGTGCCAGCAGCGTAGACAGGGGGTTTGAAAAACTGTTTTTT. It specifies CASSVDRGFEKLFF.

The chain links TRBV5-1 to TRBJ1-1; TRBD1 might be the D (5 bases). The germline V and J ends were trimmed by 5 bases and 0 bases, with 14 bases remaining between them. This CDR3 comprises 15 residues. From germline, CDR1 is SGHRS and CDR2 YFSETQ. The DNA for the CDR3 is TGCGCCAGCAGGGATCCGCAGGGCCTGAACACTGAAGCTTTCTTT. Amino acids: CASRDPQGLNTEAFF.

This clone has only a few counts. The chain combines TRBV7-2 with TRBJ2-7, with 7 positions matching TRBD2. Germline assignment: CDR1 SGHTA and CDR2 FQGNSA. This CDR3 comprises 16 residues. The V and J ends lost 4 bases and 2 bases, in that order; junction bases with no gene match: 11. The CDR3 DNA sequence: TGTGCCAGCAGCTCTTGGGGAGGGAGAAGCGCCTACGAGCAGTACTTC. Its translation is CASSSWGGRSAYEQYF. Using reference TRBV7-2 and TRBJ2-7 for the parts outside the CDR3, the full variable domain is GAGVSQSPSNKVTEKGKDVELRCDPISGHTALYWYRQSLGQGLEFLIYFQGNSAPDKSGLPSDRFSAERTGGSVSTLTIQRTQQEDSAVYLCASSSWGGRSAYEQYFGPGTRLTVT.

The rearrangement joins TRBV27 to TRBJ1-1, with TRBD1 as a possible D gene (5 bases). The CDR3 runs to 16 residues. The V end lost 5 bases, the J end lost 7 bases, and 23 bases lay between the germline ends. In germline, CDR1 is MNHEY, CDR2 SMNVEV (reference sequence). Here the CDR3 reads CASSLIGGRGVIEAFF. CDR3 DNA: TGTGCCAGCAGTCTAATCGGGGGACGGGGAGTTATTGAAGCTTTCTTT.

The gene calls are TRBV4-1 and TRBJ2-7; D is ambiguous. The CDR3 has 12 residues. Germline CDR1 reads MGHRA; CDR2 reads YSYEKL. The V gene lost 4 bases and the J gene lost 7 bases, with 11 bases spanning the gap. In nucleotides, the CDR3 is TGCGCCAGCAGCCCCTCCCCCGGGGAGCAGTACTTC. Its protein is CASSPSPGEQYF.

The rearrangement links TRBV11-2 to TRBJ2-4, with D maybe TRBD2 (6 bases). The V and J ends lost 4 bases and 16 bases respectively, with 17 bases between them. Germline V gives CDR1 SGHAT, CDR2 FQNNGV. The CDR3 is 12 amino acids. CDR3 in DNA: TGTGCCAGCAGCTACCCCGGGACTCAAACTTACTTC. Translating gives CASSYPGTQTYF.

This chain connects TRBV6-5 to TRBJ2-5; D is perhaps TRBD2 (6 bases). Per the germline V gene, CDR1 is MNHEY and CDR2 is SVGAGI. This CDR3 is 12 amino acids long. The V end was cut by 9 bases, the J end by 5 bases, with 13 bases between. CDR3 sequence reads: CASSGTGETQYF. CDR3 sequence (DNA): TGTGCCAGTTCCGGGACTGGGGAGACCCAGTACTTC.

The V gene is TRBV30, the J gene TRBJ2-6; 9 nucleotides match TRBD2. The junction had 6 bases not matched to a gene; V was cut back by 3 bases and J by 0 bases. The CDR3 is 17 residues long. The germline V gene has CDR1 GTSNPN and CDR2 SVGIG (reference sequence). The CDR3 region is CAWRIAGAPSGANVLTF. The DNA for the CDR3 is TGTGCCTGGAGGATAGCGGGAGCCCCCTCTGGGGCCAACGTCCTGACTTTC.

To note about this clone: The junction does not match germline at one end; this may be a read error. V is TRBV7-2 and J is TRBJ2-3; D perhaps matches TRBD2 (6 bases). The CDR3 sequence is 13 residues long. Germline V CDR1 and CDR2: SGHTA, FQGNSA. CDR3 sequence: CASSLARGDTQYF. CDR3 DNA sequence: TGTGCCAGCAGCCTAGCGCGGGGAGATACGCAGTATTTT.

The chain is built from TRBV11-2 and TRBJ2-7; 8 bases match TRBD2. The CDR3 covers 17 residues. Looked up from germline, CDR1 is SGHAT and CDR2 is FQNNGV. Losses at the gene ends were 0 bases for V and 11 bases for J; bases not matched to a gene: 18. CDR3 DNA sequence: TGTGCCAGCAGCTTAGATCCCCACTTGCGGGGGGCATCGAGGAAGTACTTC. Translation: CASSLDPHLRGASRKYF.